Only one count was recorded for the clone carrying this T cell receptor beta chain. This record comes from a study of blood T cell repertoires in COVID-19. CDR1 and CDR2 (germline): MGHRA, YSYEKL. V dropped 0 bases and J dropped 7; count of bases not matched to a gene: 11. The CDR3 consists of 16 residues. Some clones are missing from TCRdb's copy, which holds only in-frame ones; the method was immunoSEQ multiplex PCR. This table holds approximately 50,000 clones, roughly 78% found once. This chain joins TRBV4-1 and TRBJ2-5, with TRBD2 identical over 7 bases. The sequence was collected from a man between 65 and 80 years old with acute or convalescent COVID-19. Input material: peripheral blood. The CDR3 is CASSQEAGPTGGTQYF. DNA of the CDR3: TGCGCCAGCAGCCAAGAGGCAGGGCCCACGGGGGGGACCCAGTACTTC.